Here is one TCR beta chain with its context. The sample is drawn from a study of T cell responses to AZD1222 COVID-19 vaccine. TCRdb keeps only in-frame clones here, not all; method: immunoSEQ multiplex PCR. The data show fewer than 200,000 clones, approximately 87% seen once. The CDR3 extends over 12 amino acids. V was shortened by 3 bases and J by 3 bases, with 9 bases between the two germline ends. Germline loops: CDR1 DFQATT, CDR2 SNEGSKA (reference sequence). The TCR was taken from an adult who received the AZD1222 COVID-19 vaccine. This chain joins TRBV20-1 and TRBJ2-7; D is perhaps TRBD1 (5 bases). Specimen: peripheral blood, collected 28 days after the second AZD1222 dose. The CDR3 nucleotides read TGCAGTGCTAGTGAAAGGGGCTACGAGCAGTACTTC. Translated, it gives CSASERGYEQYF.